Each of the 19 T cell receptor beta chains below was sequenced from the same sample in a study of T cell responses to AZD1222 COVID-19 vaccine. Using immunoSEQ multiplex PCR, the repertoire was profiled, and TCRdb retains in-frame clones only, with some absent. This table holds 92,000 or so clones, roughly 90% found once. Sample: peripheral blood, taken on day 0 of AZD1222 vaccination. Receptors were obtained from an adult in good health.

The chain recombines TRBV7-8 with TRBJ2-7, with TRBD2 matching 8 bases. The germline CDR1 and CDR2 sequences are SGHVS and FQNEAQ. The trim removed 5 bases at V and 7 bases at J, leaving 13 bases unmatched. The CDR3 runs to 15 residues. The CDR3 spells CASSPGGLASTEQYF. The CDR3 DNA reads as TGTGCCAGCAGCCCCGGAGGACTAGCCTCTACGGAGCAGTACTTC.

The chain employs TRBV12-3 or TRBV12-4 and TRBJ1-1, with unresolved D. This CDR3 spans 10 amino acids. V lost 5 bases and J lost 2, with 0 bases in between. The CDR3, as DNA: TGTGCCAGCAGTAACACTGAAGCTTTCTTT. This translates into CASSNTEAFF.

The chain combines TRBV2 with TRBJ2-1; a possible D gene is TRBD1 (6 bases). CDR1 SNHLY and CDR2 FYNNEI come from the germline V gene. V lost 3 bases and J lost 5, with 11 bases in between. The CDR3 is made up of 14 amino acids. The CDR3 spells CASSDEQGHNEQFF. The CDR3 DNA reads as TGTGCCAGCAGTGACGAACAGGGCCACAATGAGCAGTTCTTC.

The V and J genes are TRBV9 and TRBJ2-1; 11 positions match TRBD2. J lost 4 bases, V lost 3 bases, and 9 bases had no gene match. The germline V gene has CDR1 SGDLS and CDR2 YYNGEE. The CDR3 runs 17 residues. The CDR3 DNA is TGTGCCAGCAGCGCCACGTCCGGGACTAGCGGTTACAATGAGCAGTTCTTC. Its protein is CASSATSGTSGYNEQFF.

The chain links TRBV5-6 to TRBJ1-6; possibly TRBD1 for D (5 bases). Germline V gene sequence: CDR1 SGHDT, CDR2 YYEEEE. The CDR3 has 15 residues. Trimming took 2 bases from V and 8 from J, leaving 14 bases between them. CDR3 sequence: CASSLRGTIDSPLHF. CDR3 nucleotides: TGTGCCAGCAGCTTACGGGGGACCATTGATTCACCCCTCCACTTT. Full variable domain (missing parts from reference TRBV5-6 and TRBJ1-6): DAGVTQSPTHLIKTRGQQVTLRCSPKSGHDTVSWYQQALGQGPQFIFQYYEEEERQRGNFPDRFSGHQFPNYSSELNVNALLLGDSALYLCASSLRGTIDSPLHFGNGTRLTVT.

The J gene is TRBJ1-1, the V gene TRBV4-2; no reliable D call. The V end was cut by 8 bases, the J end by 1 base, with 2 bases between. The CDR3 is 10 residues long. CDR1 is LGHNA, CDR2 YNFKEQ, per germline. In DNA, the CDR3 is TGTGCCAGCGGGAACACTGAAGCTTTCTTT. As protein: CASGNTEAFF.

This rearrangement joins TRBV6-2 or TRBV6-3 to TRBJ1-1, with TRBD1 as a possible D gene (5 bases). CDR1 and CDR2 from the germline V gene are MNHEY and SVGEGT. The V gene lost 3 bases and the J gene lost 3 bases, with 8 bases spanning the gap. This CDR3 is 13 amino acids long. The CDR3 DNA sequence: TGTGCCAGCAGTTATGACAGCTACACTGAAGCTTTCTTT. It translates to CASSYDSYTEAFF.

This clone occurred once. This chain joins TRBV7-8 and TRBJ1-1; D possibly corresponds to TRBD1 (5 bases). The V gene lost 5 bases and the J gene lost 5 bases, with 12 bases spanning the gap. Germline-derived CDR1 and CDR2 are SGHVS and FQNEAQ. The CDR3 is 13 amino acids. Written as DNA, the CDR3 is TGTGCCAGCAGCATTCAGGGAGGAACTGAAGCTTTCTTT. Protein product: CASSIQGGTEAFF.

The chain is built from TRBV6-5 and TRBJ2-1; 10 bases agree with TRBD2. The CDR3 is made up of 15 amino acids. Germline loops: CDR1 MNHEY, CDR2 SVGAGI. The V and J ends lost 6 bases and 2 bases, in that order; junction bases with no gene match: 4. The CDR3 region is CASRPSGSPYNEQFF. For the CDR3, the DNA is TGTGCCAGCAGACCTAGCGGGAGCCCCTACAATGAGCAGTTCTTC.

The V call is TRBV24-1, the J call TRBJ1-3; D gene ambiguous. V was cut by 3 bases and J by 0 bases, with 5 bases left in between. This CDR3 spans 14 amino acids. The germline V gene encodes CDR1 KGHDR and CDR2 SFDVKD. The CDR3 DNA sequence: TGTGCCACCAGTGATAGTTACTCTGGAAACACCATATATTTT. Protein product: CATSDSYSGNTIYF.

This clone was counted only a few times. V usage is TRBV6-2 or TRBV6-3 and J usage is TRBJ2-7, with 7 bases aligning to TRBD2. This CDR3 contains 15 residues. Germline CDR1 and CDR2: MNHEY and SVGEGT. V lost 6 bases and J lost 1; bases outside the gene matches: 9. The CDR3 nucleotides are TGTGCCAGCAGCCCCGATGGGGGAGGGTCCTACGAGCAGTACTTC. Its protein is CASSPDGGGSYEQYF.

V is TRBV7-8 and J is TRBJ2-7; no clear D gene. Germline CDR1 and CDR2: SGHVS and FQNEAQ. The V and J ends lost 5 bases and 2 bases respectively, with 16 bases between them. The CDR3 consists of 15 residues. CDR3 in amino acids: CASSPYNIETYEQYF. CDR3 DNA: TGTGCCAGCAGCCCATATAACATAGAAACCTACGAGCAGTACTTC.

The chain links TRBV9 to TRBJ1-4; possible D gene TRBD1, 5 bases. The CDR3 sequence is 15 residues long. The germline gives CDR1 SGDLS, CDR2 YYNGEE. Trimming removed 4 bases at V and 3 bases at J, with 13 bases between. The CDR3 nucleotides read TGTGCCAGCAGCCCGAGACTGGGGGCTAATGAAAAACTGTTTTTT. Its translation: CASSPRLGANEKLFF.

The chain combines TRBV23-1 with TRBJ1-4; no definite D call. TRBV23-1 is labeled an ORF, and its function is uncertain. With 0 bases removed from V and 6 bases from J, the gap between germline ends came to 11 bases. The CDR3 totals 15 residues. The CDR3 nucleotides read TGCGCCAGCAGTCAATCGTTCATCGGGGATGAAAAACTGTTTTTT. Translated, it gives CASSQSFIGDEKLFF.

This chain links TRBV19 with TRBJ2-5; no clear D. Germline assignment: CDR1 LNHDA and CDR2 SQIVND (reference sequence). The V and J ends lost 3 bases and 0 bases respectively, with 8 bases between them. This CDR3 region has 14 residues. The CDR3 DNA reads as TGTGCCAGTAGTATCGTGGGCTACCAAGAGACCCAGTACTTC. As protein: CASSIVGYQETQYF.

This chain connects TRBV19 to TRBJ2-1; TRBD1 matches 8 bases. The CDR3 spans 13 residues. J gave up 6 bases and V 8 bases, and 6 bases lay outside the gene matches. Germline CDR1 reads LNHDA; CDR2 reads SQIVND (reference sequence). The CDR3 reads CASGGTGGNEQFF. Here the CDR3 DNA reads TGTGCCAGTGGGGGCACAGGGGGCAATGAGCAGTTCTTC.

This rearrangement joins TRBV27 to TRBJ2-7; 8 positions agree with TRBD2. The CDR3 covers 17 residues. The V segment lost 5 bases and the J segment 3 bases; nucleotides outside the gene matches: 15. Germline V gene data show CDR1 as MNHEY and CDR2 as SMNVEV (reference sequence). This CDR3 is CASSPRGRAGVVYEQYF. The CDR3 bases are TGTGCCAGCAGTCCAAGGGGAAGAGCGGGAGTAGTCTACGAGCAGTACTTC.

This clone was recorded a few times. V gene TRBV6-5 combines with J gene TRBJ1-2, with D maybe TRBD1 (6 bases). The germline V gene has CDR1 MNHEY and CDR2 SVGAGI. The CDR3 covers 15 residues. Trimming removed 0 bases at V and 3 bases at J, with 11 bases between. The CDR3 protein is CASSYSGGADYGYTF. CDR3 coding DNA: TGTGCCAGCAGTTACTCGGGGGGCGCGGACTATGGCTACACCTTC.

This chain joins TRBV28 and TRBJ2-7; TRBD1 agrees at 7 bases. From germline, CDR1 is MDHEN and CDR2 SYDVKM. The junction had 4 bases not matched to a gene; V was cut back by 6 bases and J by 2 bases. The CDR3 covers 13 residues. The CDR3 DNA reads TGTGCCAGCAGAACGGGACAGCCCTACGAGCAGTACTTC. It encodes CASRTGQPYEQYF.